This TCR beta chain was observed in a study of sequential checkpoint blockade in melanoma. In germline, CDR1 is SGDLS, CDR2 YYNGEE. Trimming took off 3 bases at V and 2 bases at J, with 13 bases between the two ends. This CDR3 is 15 amino acids long. Indicated treatment: randomized to nivolumab then ipilimumab (arm A) or the reverse (arm B). Method: immunoSEQ multiplex PCR; TCRdb's copy keeps in-frame clones and lacks some. The sample lists about 22,000 clones, 55% to 70% occurring once. The J gene is TRBJ2-3, the V gene TRBV9; the D gene is possibly TRBD2 (6 bases). Sequences were derived from CD8+ T cells sorted from blood (inferred from file names), sampled from a patient given nivolumab and ipilimumab in sequence. This TCR derives from a human donor with melanoma. DNA of the CDR3: TGTGCCAGCAGCGAAGGGACTGGGGACACAGATACGCAGTATTTT. The encoded protein is CASSEGTGDTDTQYF.